The clone carrying this T cell receptor beta chain came up a few times. Source study methods: Nucleated cell counts were estimated from reference gene primer amplification. Sequencing used immunoSEQ multiplex PCR; TCRdb keeps in-frame clones, though not all of them. V, J and clone size were drawn from that table, and D and trimming were deduced from the DNA. The table has approximately 100,000 clones, about 75% seen once; the top ten hold about 6.5%. The junction had 12 bases not matched to a gene; V was cut back by 4 bases and J by 7 bases. CDR1 and CDR2 from the germline V gene are SGHRS and YFSETQ. The CDR3 is 16 residues long. This sample is part of a study of blood T cell repertoires in COVID-19. The wider study: Acute-phase and convalescent COVID-19 samples originated in the United States, Italy and Spain. T cells, B-cell-depleted T cells, or PBMCs provided the cDNA or gDNA that served as material.

V is TRBV5-1 and J is TRBJ2-2, with 8 nucleotides matching TRBD1. The receptor comes from a man aged 80 or over with acute or convalescent COVID-19. Source material: peripheral blood. The CDR3 spells CASSPGAGTGLGELFF. CDR3 nucleotides: TGCGCCAGCAGCCCAGGGGCCGGGACAGGTCTCGGGGAGCTGTTTTTT. Filled out from reference TRBV5-1 and TRBJ2-2, the complete variable domain reads KAGVTQTPRYLIKTRGQQVTLSCSPISGHRSVSWYQQTPGQGLQFLFEYFSETQRNKGNFPGRFSGRQFSNSRSEMNVSTLELGDSALYLCASSPGAGTGLGELFFGEGSRLTVL.